This T cell receptor (beta chain) was captured by sequencing in a study of blood T cell repertoires in COVID-19. Background on the study: Sites in the United States, Italy and Spain provided acute and convalescent COVID-19 samples. In each case, the material was cDNA or gDNA derived from T cells, B-cell-depleted T cells, or PBMCs.

Those enrolled, adults aged 18 to 89 years, came from fewer than 25 US areas. Cohort allocation depended upon clinical history that participants reported. Repertoires were generated with immunoSEQ multiplex PCR, while TCRdb's copy carries only in-frame clones and drops some. The table shows 200,000 to 250,000 clones, with about 85% occurring only once. The CDR3 extends over 13 amino acids. Trimming stripped 4 bases from V and 4 bases from J, with 10 bases between. Germline V gene lookup returns CDR1 SGHAT and CDR2 FQNNGV. The TCR originated in a man younger than 40 who had recovered from COVID-19. Specimen: PBMCs or T cells enriched from blood (not recorded which). The chain recombines TRBV11-2 with TRBJ1-2; D call uncertain. CDR3 sequence reads: CASSSNGLYGYTF. The CDR3 nucleotides read TGTGCCAGCAGCTCCAACGGACTCTATGGCTACACCTTC.